The rows below give T cell receptor beta chains drawn from one sample of a study of PD-L1 blockade in urothelial cancer. Clones were read by immunoSEQ multiplex PCR, and TCRdb kept only the in-frame ones, dropping some. The sample gives 46,000 or so clones, 87% of which show up once; 7.6% is in the top ten. This specimen consisted of PBMCs, obtained around atezolizumab (anti-PD-L1) treatment. The receptors derive from a man aged 55-75 years with urothelial cancer. CDR3s include the opening cysteine and the closing phenylalanine or tryptophan. The D gene is left open where the match is weak. Rows may omit the clone size; those that give it use once, few, many or a size class.

d_gene,abundance,j_gene,v_gene,CDR3aa,CDR3nt
TRBD1,-,TRBJ2-7,TRBV30,CASRTGSSYEQYF,TGTGCCTCGAGGACAGGGAGCTCCTACGAGCAGTACTTC
TRBD1,-,TRBJ2-2,TRBV29-1,CSARTGRGAGELFF,TGCAGCGCACGGACAGGGCGGGGAGCCGGGGAGCTGTTTTTT
-,-,TRBJ2-1,TRBV20-1,CSATGDNEQFF,TGCAGTGCTACGGGGGACAATGAGCAGTTCTTC
-,-,TRBJ1-1,TRBV29-1,CSVGRGTEAFF,TGCAGCGTCGGCAGGGGCACTGAAGCTTTCTTT
TRBD1,-,TRBJ1-2,TRBV5-6,CASSEDRGLYGYTF,TGTGCCAGCAGCGAGGACAGGGGGCTTTATGGCTACACCTTC
-,few,TRBJ2-7,TRBV18,CASSPDRQTHEQYF,TGTGCCAGCTCACCCGACCGCCAGACTCACGAGCAGTACTTC
TRBD1,few,TRBJ2-1,TRBV18,CASSPPSKGAASYNEQFF,TGTGCCAGCTCACCACCTAGTAAGGGGGCGGCTTCTTACAATGAGCAGTTCTTC
TRBD2,-,TRBJ2-5,TRBV11-3,CASSLGAGGETQYF,TGTGCCAGCAGCTTAGGCGCGGGAGGAGAGACCCAGTACTTC
-,-,TRBJ1-1,TRBV9,CASSEQGLNTEAFF,TGTGCCAGCAGCGAACAGGGCTTGAACACTGAAGCTTTCTTT
TRBD2,-,TRBJ2-1,TRBV11-3,CASSLAVLGAGGHNEQFF,TGTGCCAGCAGCTTAGCGGTCCTCGGAGCGGGGGGGCACAATGAGCAGTTCTTC
-,-,TRBJ1-1,TRBV28,CASSWVPGVPEAFF,TGTGCCAGCAGTTGGGTCCCGGGAGTGCCTGAAGCTTTCTTT
TRBD1,-,TRBJ2-7,TRBV7-2,CASSPRTGRGSEQYF,TGTGCCAGCAGCCCGCGGACAGGAAGAGGTTCCGAGCAGTACTTC
-,-,TRBJ2-2,TRBV5-4,CASSPSGRGSATGELFF,TGTGCCAGCAGCCCATCTGGGCGGGGTTCTGCGACCGGGGAGCTGTTTTTT
-,-,TRBJ2-7,TRBV4-3,CASSHELGQYEQYF,TGCGCCAGCAGCCATGAATTAGGACAGTACGAGCAGTACTTC
-,-,TRBJ2-2,TRBV11-3,CASSLDRLHRTGELFF,TGTGCCAGCAGCTTAGATCGCTTACATCGCACCGGGGAGCTGTTTTTT
-,-,TRBJ1-2,TRBV28,CASSDRGNYGYTF,TGTGCCAGCAGCGACCGGGGAAACTATGGCTACACCTTC
-,-,TRBJ1-4,TRBV30,CAWSYREGNEKLFF,TGTGCCTGGAGTTACAGGGAGGGTAATGAAAAACTGTTTTTT
TRBD1,-,TRBJ1-5,TRBV19,CASSPKGTGSSNQPQHF,TGTGCCAGTAGTCCTAAGGGGACAGGGTCGAGCAATCAGCCCCAGCATTTT
-,-,TRBJ2-5,TRBV7-2,CASSLVGGAVETQYF,TGTGCCAGCAGCTTAGTTGGGGGGGCGGTAGAGACCCAGTACTTC
TRBD1,-,TRBJ2-3,TRBV5-4,CATPGQSTDTQYF,TGTGCCACTCCGGGACAGAGCACAGATACGCAGTATTTT
TRBD1,medium-sized,TRBJ1-2,TRBV6-1,CASSEGTGYGYTF,TGTGCCAGCAGTGAGGGGACAGGCTATGGCTACACCTTC
TRBD1,-,TRBJ2-6,TRBV19,CASSLGTGRRSGANVLTF,TGTGCCAGTAGTCTAGGGACAGGGAGGCGGTCTGGGGCCAACGTCCTGACTTTC
-,-,TRBJ2-2,TRBV28,CASSPAQATNTGELFF,TGTGCCAGCAGTCCTGCCCAGGCCACGAACACCGGGGAGCTGTTTTTT
-,-,TRBJ2-7,TRBV19,CASSPQTAVGEQYF,TGTGCCAGTAGCCCTCAAACGGCGGTCGGAGAGCAGTACTTC
-,-,TRBJ2-5,TRBV6-6,CASSYGGAQETQYF,TGTGCCAGCAGTTACGGCGGGGCCCAAGAGACCCAGTACTTC
-,-,TRBJ1-1,TRBV5-1,CASSPMTGTEAFF,TGCGCCAGCAGCCCCATGACGGGTACTGAAGCTTTCTTT
TRBD1,-,TRBJ1-3,TRBV14,CASSRRTGSNSGNTIYF,TGTGCCAGCAGCCGTCGGACAGGGAGTAACTCTGGAAACACCATATATTTT
TRBD1,-,TRBJ2-7,TRBV18,CASSRDRGETYEQYF,TGTGCCAGCTCAAGAGACAGGGGGGAAACCTACGAGCAGTACTTC
TRBD2,-,TRBJ2-3,TRBV13,CASSSQGLAGDGTDTQYF,TGTGCCAGCAGCTCGCAGGGACTAGCGGGGGACGGGACAGATACGCAGTATTTT
TRBD1,-,TRBJ2-5,TRBV7-8,CASSSGNRGRETQYF,TGTGCCAGCAGCTCAGGAAACAGGGGGCGAGAGACCCAGTACTTC
TRBD1,-,TRBJ1-3,TRBV7-2,CASSIFTGGASGNTIYF,TGTGCCAGCAGCATTTTTACAGGGGGCGCGAGTGGAAACACCATATATTTT
TRBD2,-,TRBJ2-1,TRBV9,CASSVEGLAGGVEQFF,TGTGCCAGCAGCGTAGAGGGCCTTGCGGGGGGGGTTGAGCAGTTCTTC
-,-,TRBJ1-2,TRBV4-2,CASSQYRDSGDGYTF,TGTGCCAGCAGCCAGTACCGGGACTCCGGAGATGGCTACACCTTC
-,-,TRBJ1-3,TRBV2,CASGRLDSRANTIYF,TGTGCCAGTGGGAGACTGGACAGTCGTGCAAACACCATATATTTT
-,-,TRBJ2-7,TRBV7-8,CASSLNVDEQYF,TGTGCCAGCAGCTTAAACGTAGACGAGCAGTACTTC
-,once,TRBJ1-1,TRBV7-9,CASSPGTEAFF,TGTGCCAGCAGCCCGGGCACTGAAGCTTTCTTT
TRBD1,once,TRBJ2-3,TRBV27,CASSDQTGRVDTQYF,TGTGCCAGCAGTGACCAGACAGGGCGGGTGGATACGCAGTATTTT
-,-,TRBJ2-7,TRBV12-5,CASGLVQGKSYEQYF,TGTGCTAGTGGTTTGGTTCAGGGAAAATCCTACGAGCAGTACTTC
-,-,TRBJ2-1,TRBV19,CASSIGTFNEQFF,TGTGCCAGTAGTATAGGGACATTCAATGAGCAGTTCTTC
-,-,TRBJ2-2,TRBV9,CASSANWGAGELFF,TGTGCCAGCAGCGCGAACTGGGGCGCCGGGGAGCTGTTTTTT
-,once,TRBJ2-7,TRBV28,CASKKGLGRTYEQYF,TGTGCCAGCAAAAAGGGGCTCGGACGAACCTACGAGCAGTACTTC
TRBD1,-,TRBJ2-7,TRBV14,CASSHFRGTGVQHEQYF,TGTGCCAGCAGCCATTTCAGGGGGACAGGGGTACAGCACGAGCAGTACTTC
-,-,TRBJ1-2,TRBV5-1,CASTSRRDGYTF,TGCGCCAGCACAAGTCGGAGGGATGGCTACACCTTC
-,-,TRBJ1-2,TRBV7-2,CASSFGQSTLYGYTF,TGTGCCAGCAGCTTCGGACAGTCAACCCTCTATGGCTACACCTTC
-,-,TRBJ2-7,TRBV30,CAWSFRSYEQYF,TGTGCCTGGAGTTTCAGGTCCTACGAGCAGTACTTC
-,-,TRBJ1-5,TRBV28,CASTLRGQGNQPQHF,TGTGCCAGCACCTTAAGGGGTCAGGGAAATCAGCCCCAGCATTTT
TRBD2,-,TRBJ2-3,TRBV4-2,CASSQVKDGGAPDTQYF,TGTGCCAGCAGCCAAGTGAAGGACGGGGGGGCCCCAGATACGCAGTATTTT
TRBD2,-,TRBJ2-5,TRBV14,CASSPIRAGVVETQYF,TGTGCCAGCAGCCCGATCCGGGCGGGGGTTGTGGAGACCCAGTACTTC
TRBD2,-,TRBJ2-7,TRBV2,CASRPLERGDQYF,TGTGCCAGCAGACCCCTTGAGCGGGGGGATCAGTACTTC
-,few,TRBJ2-7,TRBV7-9,CASTKEGAEQYF,TGTGCCAGCACCAAAGAAGGGGCCGAGCAGTACTTC
-,-,TRBJ1-1,TRBV12-5,CASGLETGNTEAFF,TGTGCTAGTGGTTTGGAGACAGGGAACACTGAAGCTTTCTTT
TRBD1,few,TRBJ1-2,TRBV18,CASSPGTDDGYTF,TGTGCCAGCTCACCCGGGACAGATGATGGCTACACCTTC
TRBD2,-,TRBJ2-1,TRBV9,CASSYALAGGPGNEQFF,TGTGCCAGCAGCTACGCCCTAGCGGGGGGGCCGGGTAATGAGCAGTTCTTC